A selection of T cell receptor beta chains follows, all from one sample in a study of cytotoxic CD8 clonotypes in ibrutinib-treated CLL. TCRdb's table, derived via immunoSEQ multiplex PCR, lists solely in-frame clones and lacks some. The table shows under 300,000 clones, with about three quarters occurring only once. The input for sequencing was PBMCs, taken after 24 months of ibrutinib treatment. These TCRs come from a human donor with chronic lymphocytic leukemia. CDR3s include the opening cysteine and the closing phenylalanine or tryptophan. The D gene is left open where the match is weak. The listing skips clone size in some rows; elsewhere it reads once, few, many or a size class.

clone size,V gene,J gene,CDR3 length,D gene,CDR3 protein,CDR3 DNA
NA,TRBV6-5,TRBJ1-4,15,NA,CASSSILSLNEKLFF,TGTGCCAGCAGTTCGATACTGAGCCTTAATGAAAAACTGTTTTTT
NA,TRBV6-6,TRBJ2-1,16,NA,CASSGSSVRSYNEQFF,TGTGCCAGCAGTGGCTCTAGCGTTCGCTCCTACAATGAGCAGTTCTTC
NA,TRBV28,TRBJ2-1,16,TRBD2,CASSLGGGLAYNEQFF,TGTGCCAGCAGTTTAGGAGGGGGACTAGCTTACAATGAGCAGTTCTTC
NA,TRBV19,TRBJ1-2,12,TRBD1,CASSPTGDGYTF,TGTGCCAGTAGTCCGACAGGGGATGGCTACACCTTC
NA,TRBV4-3,TRBJ2-1,16,TRBD2,CASSQEAQPGGNEQFF,TGCGCCAGCAGCCAAGAAGCCCAGCCCGGGGGGAATGAGCAGTTCTTC
NA,TRBV27,TRBJ1-4,15,NA,CASSLSRATNEKLFF,TGTGCCAGCAGTTTAAGCAGAGCAACTAATGAAAAACTGTTTTTT
NA,TRBV5-6,TRBJ1-5,13,NA,CASSLGFSQPQHF,TGTGCCAGCAGCTTAGGGTTTAGTCAGCCCCAGCATTTT
NA,TRBV5-1,TRBJ2-7,14,TRBD1,CASSSGQGINEQYF,TGCGCCAGCAGCTCGGGACAGGGTATCAACGAGCAGTACTTC
NA,TRBV6-5,TRBJ2-1,13,NA,CASSYSTSNEQFF,TGTGCCAGCAGTTACTCGACTTCCAATGAGCAGTTCTTC
NA,TRBV6-5,TRBJ2-7,13,TRBD1,CASIDRGNYEQYF,TGTGCCAGCATCGACAGGGGTAACTACGAGCAGTACTTC
few,TRBV19,TRBJ1-1,11,NA,CASIGSSRAFF,TGTGCCAGTATAGGCAGTTCTCGAGCTTTCTTT
NA,TRBV11-2,TRBJ1-5,15,NA,CASSFAGAGNQPQHF,TGTGCCAGCAGCTTCGCAGGGGCGGGCAATCAGCCCCAGCATTTT
NA,TRBV5-5,TRBJ2-7,15,TRBD1,CASSLYGTGGYEQYF,TGTGCCAGCAGCTTGTACGGGACAGGGGGCTACGAGCAGTACTTC
NA,TRBV7-2,TRBJ2-7,14,TRBD2,CASSRSGSSYEQYF,TGTGCCAGCAGCCGTAGCGGGAGCTCCTACGAGCAGTACTTC
few,TRBV7-9,TRBJ2-1,11,NA,CASSLDGRRFF,TGTGCCAGCAGCTTAGACGGGAGAAGGTTCTTC
NA,TRBV19,TRBJ2-5,13,NA,CATGQGLVETQYF,TGTGCCACCGGGCAGGGACTGGTGGAGACCCAGTACTTC
NA,TRBV27,TRBJ2-1,18,TRBD2,CASSSISRRLAEYNEQFF,TGTGCCAGCAGTTCGATCTCTCGTCGGCTAGCGGAGTACAATGAGCAGTTCTTC
few,TRBV6-1,TRBJ2-3,10,NA,CASSERTQYF,TGTGCCAGCAGTGAGAGGACGCAGTATTTT
once,TRBV19,TRBJ2-1,17,TRBD2,CASTRFGMGGGMYEQFF,TGTGCCAGTACCCGGTTCGGTATGGGCGGGGGGATGTATGAGCAGTTCTTC
NA,TRBV28,TRBJ1-4,14,TRBD1,CASRRQGFNEKLFF,TGTGCCAGCAGACGACAGGGATTTAATGAAAAACTGTTTTTT
NA,TRBV29-1,TRBJ2-6,15,NA,CSVEKSGTGANVLTF,TGCAGCGTTGAAAAGTCAGGGACTGGGGCCAACGTCCTGACTTTC
NA,TRBV30,TRBJ1-1,12,NA,CAYRTVNTEAFF,TGTGCCTACCGAACAGTGAACACTGAAGCTTTCTTT
NA,TRBV11-3,TRBJ2-3,15,TRBD1,CASSRGNLVSDTQYF,TGTGCCAGCTCCAGGGGGAACCTAGTATCAGATACGCAGTATTTT
NA,TRBV2,TRBJ2-3,15,TRBD1,CASRPGQGATDTQYF,TGTGCCAGCAGACCGGGACAGGGGGCCACAGATACGCAGTATTTT
NA,TRBV18,TRBJ2-3,13,NA,CASSTRERDTQYF,TGTGCCAGCTCAACCAGGGAGAGGGATACGCAGTATTTT
NA,TRBV5-1,TRBJ2-3,11,NA,CASSSEDTQYF,TGCGCCAGCAGTTCTGAAGATACGCAGTATTTT
once,TRBV7-8,TRBJ1-4,16,NA,CASSRRHPATNEKLFF,TGTGCCAGCAGCCGGAGACACCCTGCAACTAATGAAAAACTGTTTTTT
NA,TRBV27,TRBJ2-1,18,TRBD2,CASSSQVAGTLNYNEQFF,TGTGCCAGCAGTTCTCAAGTAGCGGGTACCCTAAACTACAATGAGCAGTTCTTC
NA,TRBV28,TRBJ2-7,14,NA,CASSYRTGRYEQYF,TGTGCCAGCAGTTACCGGACGGGAAGATACGAGCAGTACTTC
few,TRBV6-1,TRBJ1-1,12,NA,CASSWGYTEAFF,TGTGCCAGCAGTTGGGGATACACTGAAGCTTTCTTT
NA,TRBV9,TRBJ2-7,13,NA,CASSAPNGGGQYF,TGTGCCAGCAGCGCACCAAATGGAGGGGGGCAGTACTTC
NA,TRBV6-5,TRBJ1-1,15,NA,CASSGRDGYSAEAFF,TGTGCCAGCAGTGGTAGGGACGGATATTCAGCTGAAGCTTTCTTT
NA,TRBV7-2,TRBJ2-7,14,NA,CASSPRPSSYEQYF,TGTGCCAGCAGCCCCCGCCCCAGCTCCTACGAGCAGTACTTC
NA,TRBV7-9,TRBJ1-3,15,NA,CASSDPARSGNTIYF,TGTGCCAGCAGCGACCCAGCGCGCTCTGGAAACACCATATATTTT
once,TRBV7-2,TRBJ1-2,14,NA,CASSLVSQGMGYTF,TGTGCCAGCAGCTTAGTTAGTCAGGGGATGGGCTACACCTTC
NA,TRBV7-3,TRBJ2-2,14,NA,CASSYTYGTGELFF,TGTGCCAGCAGCTACACTTATGGCACCGGGGAGCTGTTTTTT
NA,TRBV27,TRBJ1-1,11,NA,CASSWGSEAFF,TGTGCCAGCAGTTGGGGGTCTGAAGCTTTCTTT
NA,TRBV28,TRBJ1-5,18,TRBD1,CASSFKTGGFPGRQPQHF,TGTGCCAGCAGTTTTAAGACAGGGGGATTCCCTGGGAGGCAGCCCCAGCATTTT
NA,TRBV6-1,TRBJ2-7,13,NA,CASSLLASYEQYF,TGTGCCAGCAGTCTGCTAGCTTCCTACGAGCAGTACTTC
NA,TRBV15,TRBJ1-5,17,TRBD1,CATSRDPAGGSNQPQHF,TGTGCCACCAGCAGAGATCCAGCAGGGGGGAGCAATCAGCCCCAGCATTTT
NA,TRBV5-1,TRBJ1-4,16,TRBD1,CASSQGQGRTNEKLFF,TGCGCCAGCAGCCAGGGACAGGGACGAACTAATGAAAAACTGTTTTTT
NA,TRBV5-1,TRBJ2-5,15,NA,CASSFVGGGQETQYF,TGCGCCAGCAGCTTTGTGGGAGGAGGCCAAGAGACCCAGTACTTC
NA,TRBV28,TRBJ1-5,13,NA,CASSLSYNQPQHF,TGTGCCAGCAGTTTATCCTACAATCAGCCCCAGCATTTT